This is a list of T cell receptor beta chains from one sample in a study of T cells after yellow fever vaccination. TCRdb re-called the 5' RACE reads with MiXCR, one entry per CDR3 protein. In the table there are 300,000 to 350,000 distinct CDR3 sequences, around 4.1% of which are singletons. Specimen: PBMCs, collected 5 days after the yellow fever booster vaccination. The receptor set was obtained from a man between 18 and 29 years old who received the YFV17D yellow fever vaccine. Each CDR3 is given with its conserved first and last residue. The order of the fields is CDR3 length, V gene, clone size, D gene, J gene, CDR3 DNA, CDR3 protein. A D gene is named only where the DNA matches it firmly. A row's size may be missing; if present it is once, few, many or a size class.

length: 13
V: TRBV5-1
size: few
D: TRBD1
J: TRBJ1-2
DNA: TGCGCCAGCAGCTTGTACAGGGGACATGGCTACACCTTC
CDR3: CASSLYRGHGYTF

length: 11
V: TRBV15
size: few
D: -
J: TRBJ2-1
DNA: TGTGCCACCAGCGCTAACAATGAGCAGTTCTTC
CDR3: CATSANNEQFF

length: 17
V: TRBV18
size: -
D: -
J: TRBJ1-5
DNA: TGTGCCAGCTCACCCTCCCCCGCGGGAATTAGCAATCAGCCCCAGCATTTT
CDR3: CASSPSPAGISNQPQHF

length: 14
V: TRBV5-6
size: few
D: TRBD1
J: TRBJ2-5
DNA: TGTGCCAGCAGCTTGGAACAGGGGATAGGGGCCCAGTACTTC
CDR3: CASSLEQGIGAQYF

length: 14
V: TRBV7-8
size: many
D: -
J: TRBJ2-2
DNA: TGTGCCAGCAGCTTAGATTGGGTTGCCGGGGAGCTGTTTTTT
CDR3: CASSLDWVAGELFF

length: 14
V: TRBV5-1
size: few
D: -
J: TRBJ1-2
DNA: TGCGCCAGCAGCCCCCTGGGGGGGGCTAACGGCTACACCTTC
CDR3: CASSPLGGANGYTF

length: 14
V: TRBV24-1
size: few
D: -
J: TRBJ2-1
DNA: TGTGCCACCAGTGAGGGGGGAAGCGGCGATGAGCAGTTCTTC
CDR3: CATSEGGSGDEQFF

length: 14
V: TRBV27
size: many
D: -
J: TRBJ2-7
DNA: TGTGCCAGCAGTCCTAGACAGTCCTCCTACGAGCAGTACTTC
CDR3: CASSPRQSSYEQYF

length: 15
V: TRBV4-3
size: -
D: TRBD1
J: TRBJ1-5
DNA: TGCGCCAGCAGCCAAGATGGGACAGGGAATCAGCCCCAGCATTTT
CDR3: CASSQDGTGNQPQHF

length: 15
V: TRBV20-1
size: -
D: -
J: TRBJ2-5
DNA: TGCAGTGCTAGAGAGGGGAGAATTCCCCAAGAGACCCAGTACTTC
CDR3: CSAREGRIPQETQYF

length: 14
V: TRBV5-1
size: few
D: -
J: TRBJ1-4
DNA: TGCGCCAGCAGCTTGGCCATCGGCAAGGAAAAACTGTTTTTT
CDR3: CASSLAIGKEKLFF

length: 16
V: TRBV6-6
size: once
D: -
J: TRBJ1-4
DNA: TGTGCCAGCAGTTACTTGCTGGGGGCCTCTAATGAAAAACTGTCTTTT
CDR3: CASSYLLGASNEKLSF

length: 14
V: TRBV29-1
size: many
D: -
J: TRBJ2-3
DNA: TGCAGCGTTGCGTCCAGCGGGCCCGGTGGAACGCAGTATTTT
CDR3: CSVASSGPGGTQYF

length: 14
V: TRBV5-1
size: -
D: -
J: TRBJ2-5
DNA: TGCGCCAGCAGCTTGTCCAAGTCTCGAGAGACCCAGTACTTC
CDR3: CASSLSKSRETQYF

length: 15
V: TRBV11-3
size: few
D: TRBD2
J: TRBJ2-1
DNA: TGTGCCAGCAGCTCCCGACTAGCGGGGTTCAATGAGCAGTTCTTC
CDR3: CASSSRLAGFNEQFF

length: 14
V: TRBV7-7
size: few
D: TRBD2
J: TRBJ2-7
DNA: TGTGCCAGCAGCTTAGAGCGGGGGAGCTACGAGCAGTACTTC
CDR3: CASSLERGSYEQYF

length: 14
V: TRBV5-1
size: many
D: -
J: TRBJ2-7
DNA: TGCGCCAGCAGCCCAGGACCGCCGTCCTACGAGCAGTACTTC
CDR3: CASSPGPPSYEQYF

length: 14
V: TRBV2
size: few
D: TRBD1
J: TRBJ2-5
DNA: TGTGCCAGCACTAAGGACAGGAACCAAGAGACCCAGTACTTC
CDR3: CASTKDRNQETQYF

length: 13
V: TRBV20-1
size: few
D: TRBD1
J: TRBJ2-7
DNA: TGCAGTGCTAGATCGGACAGGGGCGACGAGCAGTACTTC
CDR3: CSARSDRGDEQYF

length: 15
V: TRBV5-4
size: -
D: -
J: TRBJ2-4
DNA: TGTGCCAGCAGCTTGGCCGTGACAGGCAAAAACATTCAGTACTTC
CDR3: CASSLAVTGKNIQYF

length: 13
V: TRBV20-1
size: -
D: -
J: TRBJ2-3
DNA: TGCAGTGCTGGGGCGCCGGGAACAGATACGCAGTATTTT
CDR3: CSAGAPGTDTQYF

length: 15
V: TRBV6-5
size: few
D: -
J: TRBJ2-7
DNA: TGTGCCAGCACCCCGGGGGCCCCGAGCCTCTACGAGCAGTACTTC
CDR3: CASTPGAPSLYEQYF

length: 14
V: TRBV29-1
size: -
D: TRBD2
J: TRBJ2-3
DNA: TGCAGCGTTGGACTAGCGGCAGGGGCAGATACGCAGTATTTT
CDR3: CSVGLAAGADTQYF

length: 13
V: TRBV6-5
size: many
D: -
J: TRBJ2-1
DNA: TGTGCCAGCATCGACTACTCCTACAATGAGCAGTTCTTC
CDR3: CASIDYSYNEQFF

length: 15
V: TRBV5-1
size: few
D: TRBD2
J: TRBJ2-5
DNA: TGCGCCAGCAGCGTTTGGGGGGGACGAGAAGAGACCCAGTACTTC
CDR3: CASSVWGGREETQYF

length: 14
V: TRBV7-9
size: -
D: TRBD1
J: TRBJ1-1
DNA: TGTGCCAGCAGCAAAGGACAGGGTTTCACTGAAGCTTTCTTT
CDR3: CASSKGQGFTEAFF

length: 16
V: TRBV6-5
size: -
D: -
J: TRBJ1-5
DNA: TGTGCCAGCAGTTCTCGATCCGGGGTTAGCAATCAGCCCCAGCATTTT
CDR3: CASSSRSGVSNQPQHF

length: 14
V: TRBV7-7
size: many
D: TRBD1
J: TRBJ2-5
DNA: TGTGCCAGCAGCTCGACAGGGGCAGGGGAGACCCAGTACTTC
CDR3: CASSSTGAGETQYF

length: 13
V: TRBV20-1
size: -
D: -
J: TRBJ1-2
DNA: TGCAGTGCTGACCCCCACAGGGCGGGTGGCTACACCTTC
CDR3: CSADPHRAGGYTF

length: 15
V: TRBV9
size: -
D: -
J: TRBJ2-1
DNA: TGTGCCAGCAGCGTAGCTAGTCAGGGGTCTAATGAGCAGTTCTTC
CDR3: CASSVASQGSNEQFF

length: 12
V: TRBV7-8
size: few
D: -
J: TRBJ2-7
DNA: TGTGCCAGCAGCTGGGACAACTACGAGCAGTACTTC
CDR3: CASSWDNYEQYF

length: 15
V: TRBV5-1
size: many
D: -
J: TRBJ1-1
DNA: TGCGCCAGCAGCTTGGCGGGGGGCGGGTTGCCTGAAGCTTTCTTT
CDR3: CASSLAGGGLPEAFF

length: 15
V: TRBV5-1
size: few
D: TRBD2
J: TRBJ2-1
DNA: TGCGCCAGCAGCTTCTCTAGCGGGGGGGAAAATGAGCAGTTCTTC
CDR3: CASSFSSGGENEQFF

length: 13
V: TRBV4-1
size: -
D: -
J: TRBJ1-1
DNA: TGCGCCAGCAGCCAAGGAATTGTACCTGAAGCTTTCTTT
CDR3: CASSQGIVPEAFF

length: 15
V: TRBV4-3
size: -
D: -
J: TRBJ1-2
DNA: TGCGCCAGCAGCCCAAAACGGGAGGGCCACTATGGCTACACCTTC
CDR3: CASSPKREGHYGYTF

length: 17
V: TRBV4-1
size: -
D: TRBD2
J: TRBJ2-3
DNA: TGCGCCAGCAGCCAAAGTCCTAGCGGGGGCGACACAGATACGCAGTATTTT
CDR3: CASSQSPSGGDTDTQYF

length: 16
V: TRBV5-1
size: few
D: -
J: TRBJ1-1
DNA: TGCGCCAGCGCGGGGGGCCCCCCTAAATCCAACACTGAAGCTTTCTTT
CDR3: CASAGGPPKSNTEAFF

length: 17
V: TRBV3-1
size: -
D: -
J: TRBJ2-3
DNA: TGTGCCAGCAGCCAAGAAGGCCCGAGACAGAAGGGAGATACGCAGTATTTT
CDR3: CASSQEGPRQKGDTQYF

length: 16
V: TRBV20-1
size: many
D: -
J: TRBJ1-4
DNA: TGCAGTGTTTTCCCCCTACAGGTGACAGACGGTGAAAAACTGTTTTTT
CDR3: CSVFPLQVTDGEKLFF

length: 15
V: TRBV7-9
size: -
D: -
J: TRBJ2-3
DNA: TGTGCCAGCATCCCGGCTAATCTTCAGGGGAATACGCAGTATTTT
CDR3: CASIPANLQGNTQYF

length: 14
V: TRBV3-1
size: few
D: -
J: TRBJ1-2
DNA: TGTGCCAGCAGCCAAGATCGTGTAGGGCGGGGCTACACCTTC
CDR3: CASSQDRVGRGYTF

length: 15
V: TRBV7-3
size: -
D: -
J: TRBJ2-7
DNA: TGTGCCAGCAGCTCCTCGGACCTCTCAATATACGAGCAGTACTTC
CDR3: CASSSSDLSIYEQYF

length: 14
V: TRBV6-5
size: many
D: -
J: TRBJ2-5
DNA: TGTGCCAGCGGGGGACGGGGGATCGGGGAGACCCAGTACTTC
CDR3: CASGGRGIGETQYF

length: 14
V: TRBV20-1
size: -
D: TRBD1
J: TRBJ2-7
DNA: TGCAGTGCTAAAGGGGACAGGGTATCCTACGAGCAGTACTTC
CDR3: CSAKGDRVSYEQYF

length: 15
V: TRBV20-1
size: few
D: TRBD2
J: TRBJ2-7
DNA: TGCAGTGCTAGAGATCCCGGGGGGGGAAACTACGAGCAGTACTTC
CDR3: CSARDPGGGNYEQYF

length: 13
V: TRBV7-2
size: many
D: -
J: TRBJ1-1
DNA: TGTGCCAGCAGCACCCGCCAGGGGACCGGAGCTTTCTTT
CDR3: CASSTRQGTGAFF

length: 15
V: TRBV5-1
size: few
D: -
J: TRBJ1-4
DNA: TGCGCCAGCAGCTTGTCGGGACCTAATAATGAAAAACTGTTTTTT
CDR3: CASSLSGPNNEKLFF

length: 15
V: TRBV29-1
size: -
D: TRBD2
J: TRBJ2-1
DNA: TGCAGCGTTGAAGAAGGCCGGGGGGGCTACAATGAGCAGTTCTTC
CDR3: CSVEEGRGGYNEQFF

length: 17
V: TRBV7-8
size: -
D: -
J: TRBJ2-5
DNA: TGTGCCAGCAGCTCCTCTAAACTAGCCCATCGGAAGGGGACCCAGTACTTC
CDR3: CASSSSKLAHRKGTQYF

length: 15
V: TRBV4-2
size: few
D: -
J: TRBJ1-5
DNA: TGTGCCAGCAGCCAGGGAGAGAGGGGCAATCAGCCCCAGCATTTT
CDR3: CASSQGERGNQPQHF

length: 10
V: TRBV30
size: -
D: -
J: TRBJ2-5
DNA: TGTGCCTGGAGTTCCCAGACCCAGTACTTC
CDR3: CAWSSQTQYF